The source of this T cell receptor beta chain is a study of blood T cell repertoires in COVID-19. Study as a whole: In each case, the material was cDNA or gDNA derived from T cells, B-cell-depleted T cells, or PBMCs.

Some clones are missing from TCRdb's copy, which holds only in-frame ones; the method was immunoSEQ multiplex PCR. This table holds 250,000 or so clones, approximately 90% found once. Enrollees, about 18 to 90 years old, lived in 24 US areas. Participants' own reports of clinical history determined their cohort assignment. Germline V gene data show CDR1 as KGHDR and CDR2 as SFDVKD. Trimming removed 2 bases from V and 0 bases from J; junction bases left unmatched: 9. The CDR3 covers 19 residues. This clone was picked up a small number of times. The receptor comes from a young woman with acute COVID-19. This chain uses TRBV24-1 with TRBJ2-2; 9 bases agree with TRBD1. Sequenced sample: PBMCs or T cells enriched from blood (not recorded which). As DNA, the CDR3 is TGTGCCACCAGTGATTCCCTAGCACAGGGGGCGGCGAACACCGGGGAGCTGTTTTTT. Translating it yields CATSDSLAQGAANTGELFF.